This paragraph reports one T cell receptor beta chain. Its antigen remains unidentified. This table comes from immunoSEQ multiplex PCR, and its TCRdb copy is limited to in-frame clones, with some not included. The sample holds 9,700 or so clones; roughly 57% are singletons and the top ten take roughly 4.2%. The time point was: after neoadjuvant nivolumab, at surgical resection. This specimen belongs to a study of neoadjuvant anti-PD-1 for oral cavity cancer. CDR1 is SNHLY and CDR2 is FYNNEI in the germline V gene. The length of the CDR3 is 16 residues. Trimming cost V 4 bases and J 5 bases; bases outside gene matches: 11. Study-level points and caveats: TCR analyses covered only a few patients per response group.

The input for sequencing was PBMCs, taken after nivolumab (anti-PD-1) treatment. The rearrangement links TRBV2 to TRBJ2-5; 9 nucleotides align to TRBD2. The sequence derives from a person aged 40 to 85 with oral cavity squamous cell carcinoma. The CDR3, as DNA: TGTGCCAGCAGTGCGTCAGCGGGAGGCCCCTGGGAGACCCAGTACTTC. It is translated as CASSASAGGPWETQYF.